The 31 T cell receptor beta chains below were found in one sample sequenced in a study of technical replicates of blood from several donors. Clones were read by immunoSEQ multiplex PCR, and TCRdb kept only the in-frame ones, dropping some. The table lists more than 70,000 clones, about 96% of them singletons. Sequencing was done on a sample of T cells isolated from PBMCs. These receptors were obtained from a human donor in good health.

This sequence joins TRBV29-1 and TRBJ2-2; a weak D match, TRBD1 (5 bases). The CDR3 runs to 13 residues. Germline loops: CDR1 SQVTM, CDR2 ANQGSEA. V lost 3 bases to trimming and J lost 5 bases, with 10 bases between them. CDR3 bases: TGCAGCGTTGATAGGGGTGGGACCGGGGAGCTGTTTTTT. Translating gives CSVDRGGTGELFF.

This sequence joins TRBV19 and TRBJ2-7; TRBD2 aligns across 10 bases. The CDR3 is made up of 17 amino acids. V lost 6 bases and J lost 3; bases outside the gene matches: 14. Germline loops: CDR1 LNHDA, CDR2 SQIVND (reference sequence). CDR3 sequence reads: CASSLGLAQRYLYEQYF. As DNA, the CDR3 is TGTGCCAGTAGCTTGGGACTAGCGCAGAGGTATCTCTACGAGCAGTACTTC.

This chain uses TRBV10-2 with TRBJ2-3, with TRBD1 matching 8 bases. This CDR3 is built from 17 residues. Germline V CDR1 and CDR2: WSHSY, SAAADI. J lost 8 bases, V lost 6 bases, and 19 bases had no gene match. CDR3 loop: CASSRGTGGALSVTQYF. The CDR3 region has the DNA TGCGCCAGCAGCCGGGGGACAGGAGGTGCGCTGTCGGTTACGCAGTATTTT.

The CDR3 DNA is TGTGCCAGCAGTGAAGGAGGGTTAGGCCAAGAGACCCAGTACTTC. It yields the protein CASSEGGLGQETQYF. This chain links TRBV6-1 with TRBJ2-5; maybe TRBD2 (5 bases). CDR1 and CDR2 from the germline V gene are MNHNS and SASEGT. V was clipped by 1 base and J by 1 base, with 10 bases between them. The CDR3 sequence is 15 residues long.

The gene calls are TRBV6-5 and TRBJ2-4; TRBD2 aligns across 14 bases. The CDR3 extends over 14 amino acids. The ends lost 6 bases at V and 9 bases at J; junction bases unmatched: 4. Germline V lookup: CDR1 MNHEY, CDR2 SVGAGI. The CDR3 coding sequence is TGTGCCAGCAGGGGGACTAGCGGGGGACGCATTCAGTACTTC. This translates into CASRGTSGGRIQYF.

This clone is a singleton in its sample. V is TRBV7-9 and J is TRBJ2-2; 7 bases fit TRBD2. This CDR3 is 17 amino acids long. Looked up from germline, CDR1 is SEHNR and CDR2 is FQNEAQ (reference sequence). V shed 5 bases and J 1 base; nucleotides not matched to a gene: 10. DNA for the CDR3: TGTGCCAGCAGCCACCGGGAGGCTAGCGAGAACACCGGGGAGCTGTTTTTT. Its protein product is CASSHREASENTGELFF. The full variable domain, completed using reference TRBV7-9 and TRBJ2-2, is DTGVSQNPRHKITKRGQNVTFRCDPISEHNRLYWYRQTLGQGPEFLTYFQNEAQLEKSRLLSDRFSAERPKGSFSTLEIQRTEQGDSAMYLCASSHREASENTGELFFGEGSRLTVL.

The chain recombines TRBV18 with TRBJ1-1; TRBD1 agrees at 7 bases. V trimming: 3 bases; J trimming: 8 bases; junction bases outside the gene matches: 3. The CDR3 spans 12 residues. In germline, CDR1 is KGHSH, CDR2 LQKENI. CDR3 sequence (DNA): TGTGCCAGCTCACCGAGGGACAGAGAAGCTTTCTTT. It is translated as CASSPRDREAFF.

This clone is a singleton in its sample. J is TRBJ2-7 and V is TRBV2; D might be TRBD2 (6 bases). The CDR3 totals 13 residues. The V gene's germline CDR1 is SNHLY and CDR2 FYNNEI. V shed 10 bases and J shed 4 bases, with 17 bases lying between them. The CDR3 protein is CATISRGTYEQYF. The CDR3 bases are TGTGCCACTATCTCCCGCGGGACGTACGAGCAGTACTTC.

The CDR3 region has the DNA TGTGCCAGCCAAGACTCTAGGCGGGGTCTGGTGGATACGCAGTATTTT. Residues: CASQDSRRGLVDTQYF. This chain links TRBV28 with TRBJ2-3; possible D gene TRBD2, 6 bases. The V gene's germline CDR1 is MDHEN and CDR2 SYDVKM. Between the trimmed V and J ends, which lost 8 bases and 6 bases, there was a span of 24 bases. The CDR3 has 16 amino acids.

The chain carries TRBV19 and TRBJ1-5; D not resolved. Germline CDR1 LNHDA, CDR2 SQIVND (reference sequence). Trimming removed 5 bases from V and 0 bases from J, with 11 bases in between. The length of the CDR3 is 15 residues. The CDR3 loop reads CASSLAPRSNQPQHF. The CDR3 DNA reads TGTGCCAGTAGTCTGGCCCCTCGTAGCAATCAGCCCCAGCATTTT.

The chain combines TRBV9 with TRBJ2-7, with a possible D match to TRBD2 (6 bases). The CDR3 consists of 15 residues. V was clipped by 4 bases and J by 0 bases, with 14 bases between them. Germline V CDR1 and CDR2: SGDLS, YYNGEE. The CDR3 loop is CASSPGDWSSYEQYF. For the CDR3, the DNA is TGTGCCAGCAGCCCGGGGGACTGGAGCTCCTACGAGCAGTACTTC.

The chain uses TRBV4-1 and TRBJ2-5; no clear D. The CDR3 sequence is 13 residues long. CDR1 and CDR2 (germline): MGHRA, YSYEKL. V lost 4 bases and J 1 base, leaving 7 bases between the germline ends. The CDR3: CASSRLTQETQYF. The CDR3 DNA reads TGCGCCAGCAGCCGACTCACCCAAGAGACCCAGTACTTC.

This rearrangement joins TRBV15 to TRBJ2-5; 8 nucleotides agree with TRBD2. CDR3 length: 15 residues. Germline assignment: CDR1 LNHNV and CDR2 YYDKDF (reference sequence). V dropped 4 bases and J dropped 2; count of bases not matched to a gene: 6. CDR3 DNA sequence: TGTGCCACCAGCACGCAAACTAGCGGACAAGAGACCCAGTACTTC. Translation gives CATSTQTSGQETQYF.

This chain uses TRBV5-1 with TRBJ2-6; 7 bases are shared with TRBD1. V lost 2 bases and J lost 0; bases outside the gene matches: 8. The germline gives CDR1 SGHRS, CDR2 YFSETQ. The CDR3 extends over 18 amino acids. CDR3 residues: CASSLGGTDFSGANVLTF. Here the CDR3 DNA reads TGCGCCAGCAGCTTAGGTGGGACAGACTTCTCTGGGGCCAACGTCCTGACTTTC.

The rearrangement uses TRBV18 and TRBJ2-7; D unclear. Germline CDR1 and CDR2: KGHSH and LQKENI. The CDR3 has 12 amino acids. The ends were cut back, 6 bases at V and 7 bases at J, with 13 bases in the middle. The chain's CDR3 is CASSLPLLEQYF. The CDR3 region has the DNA TGTGCCAGCTCGCTACCCCTTTTGGAGCAGTACTTC.

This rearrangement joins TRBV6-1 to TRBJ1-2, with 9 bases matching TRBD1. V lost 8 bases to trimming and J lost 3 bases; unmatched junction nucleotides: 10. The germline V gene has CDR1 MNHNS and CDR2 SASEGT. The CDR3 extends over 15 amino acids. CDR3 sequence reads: CASGNTGGAYYGYTF. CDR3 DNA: TGTGCCAGCGGAAACACAGGGGGCGCTTACTATGGCTACACCTTC.

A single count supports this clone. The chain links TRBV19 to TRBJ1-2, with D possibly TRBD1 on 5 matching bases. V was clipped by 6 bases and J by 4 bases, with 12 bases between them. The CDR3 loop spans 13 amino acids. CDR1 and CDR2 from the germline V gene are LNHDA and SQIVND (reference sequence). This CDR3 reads CASSQTESYGYTF. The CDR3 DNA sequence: TGTGCCAGTAGCCAGACAGAAAGCTATGGCTACACCTTC.

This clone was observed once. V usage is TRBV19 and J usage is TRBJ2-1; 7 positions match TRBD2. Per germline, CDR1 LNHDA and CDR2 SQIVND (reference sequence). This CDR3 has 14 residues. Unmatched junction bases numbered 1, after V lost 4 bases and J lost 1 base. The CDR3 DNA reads TGTGCCAGTAGTACCGGGAGGTCCTACAATGAGCAGTTCTTC. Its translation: CASSTGRSYNEQFF.

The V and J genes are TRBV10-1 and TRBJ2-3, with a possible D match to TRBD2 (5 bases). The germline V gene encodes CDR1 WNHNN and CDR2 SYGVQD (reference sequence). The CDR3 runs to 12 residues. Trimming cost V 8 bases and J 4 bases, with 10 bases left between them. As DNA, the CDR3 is TGCGCCAGCGGGAGCCGACCAGATACGCAGTATTTT. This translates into CASGSRPDTQYF.

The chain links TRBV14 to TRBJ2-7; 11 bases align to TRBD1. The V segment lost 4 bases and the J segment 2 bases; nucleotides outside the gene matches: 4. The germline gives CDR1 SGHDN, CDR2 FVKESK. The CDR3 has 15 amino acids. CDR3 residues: CASSLPGQGAYEQYF. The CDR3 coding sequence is TGTGCCAGCAGCCTACCGGGACAGGGGGCCTACGAGCAGTACTTC. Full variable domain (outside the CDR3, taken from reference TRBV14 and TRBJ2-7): EAGVTQFPSHSVIEKGQTVTLRCDPISGHDNLYWYRRVMGKEIKFLLHFVKESKQDESGMPNNRFLAERTGGTYSTLKVQPAELEDSGVYFCASSLPGQGAYEQYFGPGTRLTVT.

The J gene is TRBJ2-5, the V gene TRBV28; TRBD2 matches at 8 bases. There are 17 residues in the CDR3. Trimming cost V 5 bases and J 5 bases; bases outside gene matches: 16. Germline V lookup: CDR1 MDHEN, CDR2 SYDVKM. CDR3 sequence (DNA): TGTGCCAGCAGTCCTCCCTTTGGAGCGGGAGTGCGGGAGACCCAGTACTTC. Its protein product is CASSPPFGAGVRETQYF.

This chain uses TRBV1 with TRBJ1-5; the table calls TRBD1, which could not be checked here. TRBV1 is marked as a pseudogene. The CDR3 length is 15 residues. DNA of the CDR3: TGCACCAGCAGCCAAACCGGGACAGGCTCGGGGCCCCAGCATTTT. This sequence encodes CTSSQTGTGSGPQHF.

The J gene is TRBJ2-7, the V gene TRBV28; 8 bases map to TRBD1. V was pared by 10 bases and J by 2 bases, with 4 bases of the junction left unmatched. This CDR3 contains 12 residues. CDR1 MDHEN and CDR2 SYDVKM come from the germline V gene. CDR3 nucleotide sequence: TGTGCCACCCTACAGGGGGCCTACGAGCAGTACTTC. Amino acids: CATLQGAYEQYF. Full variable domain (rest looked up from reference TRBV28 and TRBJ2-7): DVKVTQSSRYLVKRTGEKVFLECVQDMDHENMFWYRQDPGLGLRLIYFSYDVKMKEKGDIPEGYSVSREKKERFSLILESASTNQTSMYLCATLQGAYEQYFGPGTRLTVT.

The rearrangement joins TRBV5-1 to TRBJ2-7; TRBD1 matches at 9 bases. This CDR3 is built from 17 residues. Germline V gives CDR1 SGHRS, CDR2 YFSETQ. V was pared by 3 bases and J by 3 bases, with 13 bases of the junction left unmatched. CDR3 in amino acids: CASSSEGQGRGVYEQYF. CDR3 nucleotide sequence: TGCGCCAGCAGCTCGGAGGGACAGGGAAGGGGGGTCTACGAGCAGTACTTC.

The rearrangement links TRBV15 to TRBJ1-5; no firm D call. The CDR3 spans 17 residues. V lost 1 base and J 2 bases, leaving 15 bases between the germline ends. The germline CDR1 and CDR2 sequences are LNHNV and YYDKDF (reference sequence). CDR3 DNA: TGTGCCACCAGCAGAGCCTTAGGACTGGTGGGCAATCAGCCCCAGCATTTT. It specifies CATSRALGLVGNQPQHF.

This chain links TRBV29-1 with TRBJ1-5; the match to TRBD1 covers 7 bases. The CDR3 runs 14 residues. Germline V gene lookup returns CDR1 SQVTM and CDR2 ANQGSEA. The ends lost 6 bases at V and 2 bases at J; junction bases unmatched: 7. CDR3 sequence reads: CSVRVTGGNQPQHF. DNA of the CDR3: TGCAGCGTGCGAGTTACAGGGGGCAATCAGCCCCAGCATTTT.

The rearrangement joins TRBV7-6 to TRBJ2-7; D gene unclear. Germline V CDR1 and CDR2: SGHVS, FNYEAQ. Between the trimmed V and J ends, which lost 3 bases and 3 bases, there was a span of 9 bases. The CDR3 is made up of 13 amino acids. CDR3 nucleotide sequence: TGTGCCAGCAGCTTGGCGGCAAACTACGAGCAGTACTTC. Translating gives CASSLAANYEQYF.

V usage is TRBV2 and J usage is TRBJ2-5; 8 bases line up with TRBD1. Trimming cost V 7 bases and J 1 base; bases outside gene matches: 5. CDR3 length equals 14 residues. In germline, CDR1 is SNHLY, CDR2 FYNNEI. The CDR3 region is CASTRDRFQETQYF. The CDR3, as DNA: TGTGCCAGCACCCGGGACAGGTTCCAAGAGACCCAGTACTTC.

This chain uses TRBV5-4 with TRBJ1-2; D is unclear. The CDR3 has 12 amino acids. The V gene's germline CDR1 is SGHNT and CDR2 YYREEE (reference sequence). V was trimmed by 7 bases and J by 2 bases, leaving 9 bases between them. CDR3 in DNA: TGTGCCAGCGGCAACCGAAACTATGGCTACACCTTC. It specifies CASGNRNYGYTF.

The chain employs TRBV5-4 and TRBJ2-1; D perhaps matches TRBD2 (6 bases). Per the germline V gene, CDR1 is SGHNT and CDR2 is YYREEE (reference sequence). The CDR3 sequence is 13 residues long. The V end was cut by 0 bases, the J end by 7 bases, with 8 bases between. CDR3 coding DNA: TGTGCCAGCAGCTTGGCCGGAGGGAATGAGCAGTTCTTC. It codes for CASSLAGGNEQFF.

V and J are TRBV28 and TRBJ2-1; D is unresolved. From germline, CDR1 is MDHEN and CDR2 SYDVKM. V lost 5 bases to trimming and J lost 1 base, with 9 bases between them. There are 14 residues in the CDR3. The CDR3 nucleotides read TGTGCCAGCAGTATCCCGAGGTCCTACAATGAGCAGTTCTTC. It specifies CASSIPRSYNEQFF.